A selection of T cell receptor beta chains follows, all from one sample in a study of patients and donors after allogeneic stem cell transplantation. TCRdb re-called the RT-PCR reads through MiXCR, storing one row per CDR3 protein. Counted here are some 960,000 distinct CDR3 sequences, around 17% occurring once; the ten biggest clones make up approximately 5.9%. The sequenced sample was blood, either unsorted or a sorted T cell fraction (not recorded which). The receptor set was obtained from a human donor who was either an allogeneic HSCT recipient or a stem cell or donor lymphocyte infusion donor (not recorded which). It is not recorded whose cells these are; they may come from a transplant donor. Each CDR3 is given without its conserved first and last residue. Only some rows state a clone size, as once, few, many or a class for expanded clones.

TRBV10-3 | few | AITGQGAITEAF
TRBV18 | few | ASSPWNSIGDTQY
TRBV6-2/TRBV6-3 | . | ASSYSTGVKPQH
TRBV12-3/TRBV12-4 | few | ASSRQGPPRNQPQH
TRBV12-3/TRBV12-4 | many | ASSLTTTYEQY
TRBV10-3 | . | AISPLRNTIY
TRBV20-1 | many | SARVVGGNYGYT
TRBV27 | few | ASSGGQVYNEQF
TRBV5-6 | . | ASSLGIPGPNTEAF
TRBV10-3 | few | AISESVTKSSYEQY
TRBV20-1 | few | SAWLGGSNQPQH
TRBV27 | . | ASSSGTRGREQF
TRBV19 | . | ASRETSGRYVSNEQF
TRBV2 | . | ASSDRGIPNEQF
TRBV5-1 | . | ASSLARLGGQETQY
TRBV7-9 | . | ASSFAGTGPRSGAF
TRBV4-3 | few | ASSQDLGQRQETQY
TRBV12-3/TRBV12-4 | . | ASILAGDLNQPQH
TRBV3-1 | many | ASSQGGEQY
TRBV7-2 | . | ASSLEWGAGQPQH
TRBV4-2 | many | ASSQVFEREGTDTQY
TRBV12-3/TRBV12-4 | many | ASTSLNGGASYEQY
TRBV30 | . | AWSSASRGTGELF
TRBV4-3 | few | ASSPGRWSYNEQF
TRBV5-6 | many | ASSPDYSSYNEQF
TRBV12-3/TRBV12-4 | . | ASSLSDRGRNTIY
TRBV12-3/TRBV12-4 | . | ASSKQGGRAYNEQF
TRBV20-1 | few | SASVGGELNSPLH
TRBV20-1 | . | SAKLRGSGEQY
TRBV6-1 | . | ASSPAVPFSSYNSPLH
TRBV5-1 | . | ASSLAEGPGELF
TRBV18 | . | ASRTPSPDTQY
TRBV6-5 | once | ASSYSKGVANYGYT
TRBV5-1 | . | ASSLEVWAKNIQY
TRBV7-9 | few | ASTKRGVTEAF
TRBV7-9 | few | ASSPSTGAYYEQY
TRBV12-3/TRBV12-4 | many | ASRSGIRGNTIY
TRBV10-3 | . | TISATDRGRTYEQY
TRBV20-1 | . | SAIWGGKTYEQY
TRBV15 | . | ATSRDRARTGELF
TRBV14 | . | ASSQDQGTGIDEQF
TRBV4-3 | few | ASSQETSFGQPQH
TRBV7-2 | few | ASSLGGLPVVDTQY
TRBV28 | few | ASSLRGLAGGYEQY
TRBV7-9 | few | ASSLERVKLF
TRBV5-6 | few | ASSLVGGPEAF
TRBV24-1 | many | ATSDQTLDEQF
TRBV18 | few | ASSLSRDRGWSYEQY
TRBV7-9 | . | ASRQNGDPEAF
TRBV20-1 | . | SALQGTAGYGEQF
TRBV7-2 | few | ASSGLAPYNEQF
TRBV7-8 | few | ASSLGVDPNYGYT
TRBV24-1 | . | ATSDGQRKNIQY
TRBV7-9 | . | ASSYGRSLTDTQY